These 27 T cell receptor beta chains share one sample of origin, sequenced in a study of early T cells in non-severe SARS-CoV-2 infection. TCRdb itself ran the 5' RACE reads through MiXCR, one entry per CDR3 protein. This table has 35,000 to 45,000 distinct CDR3 sequences, roughly 5% appearing once. Sequencing was performed on whole blood. The receptors shown here come from an adult who was a healthcare worker with PCR-confirmed SARS-CoV-2 infection or an uninfected control (not recorded which).

This clonotype rates as medium-sized. The CDR3 sequence: CASSGPDRAGANVLTF. Here the CDR3 DNA reads TGTGCCAGCAGCGGCCCGGACAGGGCTGGGGCCAACGTCCTGACTTTC. The chain combines TRBV2 with TRBJ2-6; TRBD1 agrees at 8 bases. Germline loops: CDR1 SNHLY, CDR2 FYNNEI. Trimming took 6 bases from V and 2 from J; bases not matched to a gene: 6. There are 16 residues in the CDR3.

This clonotype has at least ten counts. The chain is built from TRBV7-2 and TRBJ2-5, with D tentatively TRBD2 (5 bases). The CDR3 loop spans 14 amino acids. Trimming took 0 bases from V and 5 from J, leaving 10 bases between them. Germline CDR1 is SGHTA and CDR2 is FQGNSA. CDR3 nucleotide sequence: TGTGCCAGCAGCTTAGCGGGAGAGTGGGAGACCCAGTACTTC. Protein sequence: CASSLAGEWETQYF.

This clonotype was detected many times. CDR3 residues: CASRPGTGRLNLNTEAFF. CDR3 DNA sequence: TGTGCCAGCAGGCCAGGGACAGGGCGCCTCAATCTGAACACTGAAGCTTTCTTT. The rearrangement uses TRBV27 and TRBJ1-1, with 9 bases fitting TRBD1. In germline, CDR1 is MNHEY, CDR2 SMNVEV (reference sequence). Trimming removed 6 bases from V and 0 bases from J; junction bases left unmatched: 14. This CDR3 region has 18 residues.

The gene calls are TRBV7-2 and TRBJ2-7; D unresolved. V shed 1 base and J shed 1 base, with 11 bases lying between them. This CDR3 is 15 amino acids long. Germline V lookup: CDR1 SGHTA, CDR2 FQGNSA. The CDR3 sequence is CASSLVDIPSYEQYF. The DNA of the CDR3 is TGTGCCAGCAGCTTAGTTGACATCCCTTCCTACGAGCAGTACTTC.

This clonotype was picked up many times. The chain has TRBV7-2 and TRBJ2-7; TRBD2 aligns across 10 bases. CDR1 and CDR2 from the germline V gene are SGHTA and FQGNSA. V gave up 5 bases and J gave up 4 bases; unmatched junction bases: 14. The CDR3 has 17 amino acids. The CDR3 protein is CASSPAIGLAERYEQYF. The CDR3 nucleotides read TGTGCCAGCAGCCCCGCCATCGGACTAGCGGAACGATACGAGCAGTACTTC.

J is TRBJ2-1 and V is TRBV7-9; 9 bases align to TRBD2. Germline loops: CDR1 SEHNR, CDR2 FQNEAQ (reference sequence). The CDR3 extends over 17 amino acids. Trimming removed 2 bases from V and 4 bases from J; junction bases left unmatched: 9. The CDR3 nucleotides read TGTGCCAGCAGCTTAAAACGGCGACTAGCGGCTTACAATGAGCAGTTCTTC. It yields the protein CASSLKRRLAAYNEQFF.

This clonotype was found a few times. The chain combines TRBV9 with TRBJ2-1; 10 bases fit TRBD2. CDR1 is SGDLS, CDR2 YYNGEE, per germline. V gave up 8 bases and J gave up 10 bases; unmatched junction bases: 12. This CDR3 has 14 amino acids. The CDR3 here is CASTDGTSVGEQFF. CDR3 sequence (DNA): TGTGCCAGTACCGATGGGACTAGCGTAGGCGAGCAGTTCTTC.

This clonotype was recorded at least ten times. V usage is TRBV12-3 or TRBV12-4 and J usage is TRBJ2-5; D possibly uses TRBD1 or TRBD2 (5 bases each). V lost 3 bases and J lost 6, with 14 bases in between. The CDR3 is made up of 14 amino acids. The CDR3 DNA is TGTGCCAGCAGTTTTGGGGGAGTAGGAAAGACCCAGTACTTC. It yields the protein CASSFGGVGKTQYF.

This clonotype was detected many times. The V call is TRBV6-1, the J call TRBJ1-1; no clear D. The germline CDR1 and CDR2 sequences are MNHNS and SASEGT. The CDR3 length is 14 residues. V lost 3 bases and J 4 bases, leaving 12 bases between the germline ends. The CDR3 is CASSDAGYVTEAFF. The CDR3 nucleotides read TGTGCCAGCAGTGATGCGGGGTACGTCACTGAAGCTTTCTTT.

In its sample, this clonotype was seen a few times. V and J are TRBV30 and TRBJ1-2; D not certain. This CDR3 has 13 amino acids. Germline lookup yields CDR1 GTSNPN and CDR2 SVGIG (reference sequence). The germline V and J ends were trimmed by 4 bases and 0 bases, with 9 bases remaining between them. The CDR3 spells CAWKRVPNYGYTF. The CDR3 nucleotides read TGTGCCTGGAAAAGGGTGCCTAACTATGGCTACACCTTC.

This chain's CDR3 is CASSQTMDRPRGTEAFF. In DNA form, the CDR3 reads TGCGCCAGCAGCCAGACCATGGACAGGCCCCGAGGTACTGAAGCTTTCTTT. This chain joins TRBV4-1 and TRBJ1-1; 7 bases agree with TRBD1. The CDR3 is made up of 17 amino acids. Per the germline V gene, CDR1 is MGHRA and CDR2 is YSYEKL. Trimming removed 3 bases from V and 5 bases from J; junction bases left unmatched: 15.

This clonotype was counted a few times. The V and J genes are TRBV28 and TRBJ2-2, with 12 bases lining up with TRBD2. The CDR3 consists of 18 residues. V lost 2 bases to trimming and J lost 2 bases; unmatched junction nucleotides: 6. From germline, CDR1 is MDHEN and CDR2 SYDVKM. The CDR3 region is CASSLGLAGWINTGELFF. The CDR3 DNA reads TGTGCCAGCAGTTTAGGACTAGCGGGGTGGATAAACACCGGGGAGCTGTTTTTT.

This clonotype was picked up a small number of times. J is TRBJ2-3 and V is TRBV7-2; D not certain. The germline V and J ends were trimmed by 4 bases and 1 base, with 9 bases remaining between them. CDR1 is SGHTA and CDR2 is FQGNSA in the germline V gene. The CDR3 is 14 residues long. The CDR3 is CASSSLRGTDTQYF. Here the CDR3 DNA reads TGTGCCAGCAGCTCTTTGCGAGGCACAGATACGCAGTATTTT.

The chain recombines TRBV11-2 with TRBJ2-7, with TRBD2 matching over 8 bases. CDR3 size: 14 residues. In germline, CDR1 is SGHAT, CDR2 FQNNGV. Trimming removed 8 bases from V and 3 bases from J; junction bases left unmatched: 9. The CDR3 protein is CASRKGLEYYEQYF. DNA of the CDR3: TGTGCCAGCCGTAAGGGACTAGAGTACTACGAGCAGTACTTC.

This clonotype showed up many times. The chain is built from TRBV5-5 and TRBJ2-1; 9 bases are a match to TRBD2. From germline, CDR1 is SGHKS and CDR2 YYEKEE (reference sequence). V shed 4 bases, J shed 8 bases, and the junction held 19 bases outside the gene matches. The CDR3 runs to 18 residues. The CDR3 sequence is CASSLGGEGSGSWDEQFF. CDR3 DNA sequence: TGTGCCAGCAGCCTCGGGGGAGAGGGTAGCGGGAGCTGGGATGAGCAGTTCTTC.

The chain joins TRBV7-2 to TRBJ2-2, with 7 bases that match TRBD2. V dropped 5 bases and J dropped 2; count of bases not matched to a gene: 17. The CDR3 runs 19 residues. Germline V gene sequence: CDR1 SGHTA, CDR2 FQGNSA. CDR3 DNA: TGTGCCAGCAGCCCGGCGCCTATTCTCCAGCGGGACAACACCGGGGAGCTGTTTTTT. This encodes CASSPAPILQRDNTGELFF.

This clonotype was counted a few times. The chain recombines TRBV6-1 with TRBJ2-1; TRBD1 matches at 7 bases. Germline CDR1 and CDR2: MNHNS and SASEGT. This CDR3 comprises 15 residues. V was pared by 6 bases and J by 1 base, with 6 bases of the junction left unmatched. The CDR3, as DNA: TGTGCCAGCAGCACAAACAGGGGATCCTACAATGAGCAGTTCTTC. Translating gives CASSTNRGSYNEQFF.

This sequence joins TRBV3-1 and TRBJ1-1; unclear D gene. Germline V gene sequence: CDR1 LGHDT, CDR2 YNNKEL (reference sequence). Trimming took 1 base from V and 8 from J, leaving 11 bases between them. The CDR3 sequence is 13 residues long. CDR3 nucleotide sequence: TGTGCCAGCAGCCAAGGAGTCGGAGCGGAAGCTTTCTTT. Its protein product is CASSQGVGAEAFF. Combining the CDR3 with reference TRBV3-1 and TRBJ1-1 gives the whole variable domain DTAVSQTPKYLVTQMGNDKSIKCEQNLGHDTMYWYKQDSKKFLKIMFSYNNKELIINETVPNRFSPKSPDKAHLNLHINSLELGDSAVYFCASSQGVGAEAFFGQGTRLTVV.

This clonotype was detected many times. V and J are TRBV2 and TRBJ1-1; possible D gene TRBD1, 5 bases. CDR1 is SNHLY, CDR2 FYNNEI, per germline. CDR3 length equals 16 residues. V lost 6 bases and J lost 0, with 17 bases in between. CDR3 in amino acids: CASRGLGQPMNTEAFF. The CDR3 DNA follows: TGTGCCAGCAGGGGGCTAGGACAACCCATGAACACTGAAGCTTTCTTT.

The sample holds many counts of this clonotype. The V and J genes are TRBV15 and TRBJ2-5; 8 nucleotides match TRBD1. The CDR3 runs 16 residues. J lost 5 bases, V lost 4 bases, and 12 bases had no gene match. Germline CDR1 LNHNV, CDR2 YYDKDF (reference sequence). CDR3 nucleotides: TGTGCCACCAGCACGGGTGGACAGGGATCCGCGGAGACCCAGTACTTC. Protein sequence: CATSTGGQGSAETQYF.

This clonotype has just a few counts. The V gene is TRBV7-8, the J gene TRBJ1-4; D is uncertain. This CDR3 comprises 16 residues. V shed 5 bases and J shed 0 bases, with 13 bases lying between them. The germline CDR1 and CDR2 sequences are SGHVS and FQNEAQ. The CDR3 loop is CASSPYGVATNEKLFF. The DNA of the CDR3 is TGTGCCAGCAGCCCTTACGGGGTTGCAACTAATGAAAAACTGTTTTTT. The full variable domain, in which reference TRBV7-8 and TRBJ1-4 provide the parts outside the CDR3, is GAGVSQSPRYKVAKRGQDVALRCDPISGHVSLFWYQQALGQGPEFLTYFQNEAQLDKSGLPSDRFFAERPEGSVSTLKIQRTQQEDSAVYLCASSPYGVATNEKLFFGSGTQLSVL.

This clonotype was detected ten times or more. The rearrangement links TRBV5-1 to TRBJ2-3, with 13 positions matching TRBD2. Germline V CDR1 and CDR2: SGHRS, YFSETQ. The J segment lost 1 base and the V segment lost 0 bases, leaving 8 bases of the junction unmatched. The length of the CDR3 is 19 residues. Written as DNA, the CDR3 is TGCGCCAGCAGCTTGGGACTAGCGGGGGGCCTCTTCCGCACAGATACGCAGTATTTT. Its translation: CASSLGLAGGLFRTDTQYF.

This clonotype was seen repeatedly, ten times or more. CDR3 sequence: CASSQVVGEQFF. The CDR3 nucleotides are TGTGCCAGCAGCCAAGTGGTTGGGGAGCAGTTCTTC. The V call is TRBV7-9, the J call TRBJ2-1; D is ambiguous. Germline V gene sequence: CDR1 SEHNR, CDR2 FQNEAQ (reference sequence). The CDR3 is 12 residues long. V was cut by 5 bases and J by 10 bases, with 12 bases left in between. Looking up the rest from reference TRBV7-9 and TRBJ2-1 gives the full variable domain: DTGVSQNPRHKITKRGQNVTFRCDPISEHNRLYWYRQTLGQGPEFLTYFQNEAQLEKSRLLSDRFSAERPKGSFSTLEIQRTEQGDSAMYLCASSQVVGEQFFGPGTRLTVL.

The rearrangement joins TRBV7-2 to TRBJ2-5, with 14 positions matching TRBD2. The CDR3 sequence is 17 residues long. V lost 3 bases, J lost 6 bases, and 9 bases stayed unmatched. CDR1 and CDR2 from the germline V gene are SGHTA and FQGNSA. The CDR3 DNA sequence: TGTGCCAGCAGCTTCGGGACTAGCGGGAGTCGGAGTAAGACCCAGTACTTC. Encoded protein: CASSFGTSGSRSKTQYF.

Ten or more counts support this clonotype. This chain joins TRBV7-9 and TRBJ2-7, with TRBD2 matching 8 bases. CDR3 length: 16 residues. The J segment lost 1 base and the V segment lost 1 base, leaving 6 bases of the junction unmatched. The germline V gene encodes CDR1 SEHNR and CDR2 FQNEAQ (reference sequence). Here the CDR3 DNA reads TGTGCCAGCAGCTTAGGGGGCGGGAGGCGTTCCTACGAGCAGTACTTC. Translation: CASSLGGGRRSYEQYF.

This clonotype was detected only a few times. This chain links TRBV20-1 with TRBJ2-3, with 8 bases lining up with TRBD1. After removal of 1 base from V and 6 bases from J, the junction contained 3 bases not matched to a gene. The CDR3 extends over 13 amino acids. Germline V gene sequence: CDR1 DFQATT, CDR2 SNEGSKA (reference sequence). CDR3 loop: CSARGTGWDTQYF. The DNA for the CDR3 is TGCAGTGCTAGAGGGACAGGGTGGGATACGCAGTATTTT.

This chain connects TRBV28 to TRBJ1-3; D not resolved. The length of the CDR3 is 14 residues. Germline CDR1 and CDR2: MDHEN and SYDVKM. Trimming cost V 3 bases and J 2 bases, with 8 bases left between them. The CDR3 loop reads CASSLGVAGNTIYF. Written as DNA, the CDR3 is TGTGCCAGCAGTTTGGGAGTAGCTGGAAACACCATATATTTT.